One TCR beta chain is described in this entry. Its specificity is not known. The entry originates in a study of cytomegalovirus exposure and HLA in healthy donors. The study's findings and limits: Across all donors, roughly uniform sequencing depth was an assumption of the presence/absence analyses. There were some V segments, including TRBV6-2 and TRBV6-3, excluded as indistinguishable. Cytomegalovirus status, reportedly, was diagnosed with high specificity and sensitivity by the classifier. Cytomegalovirus-associated status was assigned to 150 to 200 TCR beta chains.

The V end was cut by 7 bases, the J end by 7 bases, with 22 bases between. The length of the CDR3 is 15 residues. CDR1 and CDR2 (germline): LNHDA, SQIVND (reference sequence). Primers: 60 Vbeta forward and 13 Jbeta reverse. The repertoire was sequenced with immunoSEQ multiplex PCR; TCRdb's copy has only in-frame clones and lacks some. The data contain around 180,000 clones, roughly 70% of them singletons. Sequencing was carried out using PBMCs. The clonotype originates from a girl between 5 and 17 years old in good health and CMV-seronegative. The V and J genes are TRBV19 and TRBJ1-1; maybe TRBD1 (5 bases). The CDR3 region has the DNA TGTGCCAGTAACCCCCAGGGTATGGGGCGCTATGAAGCTTTCTTT. Translated: CASNPQGMGRYEAFF. The variable domain in full, completed from reference TRBV19 and TRBJ1-1, reads DGGITQSPKYLFRKEGQNVTLSCEQNLNHDAMYWYRQDPGQGLRLIYYSQIVNDFQKGDIAEGYSVSREKKESFPLTVTSAQKNPTAFYLCASNPQGMGRYEAFFGQGTRLTVV.